The 5 T cell receptor beta chains given below trace back to one sample, sequenced in a study of shared clonotypes between healthy human individuals. The repertoire was sequenced with immunoSEQ multiplex PCR; TCRdb's copy has only in-frame clones and lacks some. Of about 520,000 clones detected, around 95% appear once; the ten largest clones hold about 0.06%. The sequencing input was naive CD4+ T cells sorted from blood. The subset was: CD45RA+ positively selected. The receptors come from a woman aged 30 to 39 in good health.

This chain joins TRBV10-1 and TRBJ1-1; unclear D gene. CDR3 length: 14 residues. V gave up 0 bases and J gave up 3 bases, with 8 bases separating them. Looked up from germline, CDR1 is WNHNN and CDR2 is SYGVQD (reference sequence). The CDR3 protein is CASSESGGYTEAFF. CDR3 DNA: TGCGCCAGCAGTGAGTCGGGAGGGTACACTGAAGCTTTCTTT.

The chain uses TRBV7-2 and TRBJ2-1; perhaps TRBD2 as D (6 bases). V was trimmed by 5 bases and J by 9 bases, leaving 26 bases between them. This CDR3 is built from 17 residues. The germline gives CDR1 SGHTA, CDR2 FQGNSA. CDR3 loop: CASSLARRAPGDSEQFF. Here the CDR3 DNA reads TGTGCCAGCAGCCTCGCTCGGCGGGCCCCGGGAGATAGTGAGCAGTTCTTC.

V and J are TRBV5-4 and TRBJ1-5; no definite D call. CDR3 size: 16 residues. Germline lookup yields CDR1 SGHNT and CDR2 YYREEE (reference sequence). Trimming left V 4 bases short and J 0 bases short, with 14 bases between. The chain's CDR3 is CASSESLDYSNQPQHF. The CDR3 region has the DNA TGTGCCAGCAGCGAGTCGCTTGATTATAGCAATCAGCCCCAGCATTTT.

In the case of this clone: The same CDR3 also results from other DNA sequences found in this sample. The gene calls are TRBV18 and TRBJ2-1; D gene uncertain. Per the germline V gene, CDR1 is KGHSH and CDR2 is LQKENI. Trimming pared 0 bases from V and 3 bases from J, leaving 6 bases between. The CDR3 consists of 14 residues. CDR3 residues: CASSPPSGYNEQFF. CDR3 coding DNA: TGTGCCAGCTCACCACCCTCCGGCTACAATGAGCAGTTCTTC. The full variable domain, rest sourced from reference TRBV18 and TRBJ2-1, is NAGVMQNPRHLVRRRGQEARLRCSPMKGHSHVYWYRQLPEEGLKFMVYLQKENIIDESGMPKERFSAEFPKEGPSILRIQQVVRGDSAAYFCASSPPSGYNEQFFGPGTRLTVL.

The chain carries TRBV10-2 and TRBJ1-1; possible D gene TRBD1, 5 bases. This CDR3 contains 14 residues. In germline, CDR1 is WSHSY, CDR2 SAAADI. Trimming stripped 8 bases from V and 1 base from J, with 14 bases between. The CDR3 DNA is TGCGCCAGCGCTCGGGGCCTAACGAACACTGAAGCTTTCTTT. Its translation: CASARGLTNTEAFF.